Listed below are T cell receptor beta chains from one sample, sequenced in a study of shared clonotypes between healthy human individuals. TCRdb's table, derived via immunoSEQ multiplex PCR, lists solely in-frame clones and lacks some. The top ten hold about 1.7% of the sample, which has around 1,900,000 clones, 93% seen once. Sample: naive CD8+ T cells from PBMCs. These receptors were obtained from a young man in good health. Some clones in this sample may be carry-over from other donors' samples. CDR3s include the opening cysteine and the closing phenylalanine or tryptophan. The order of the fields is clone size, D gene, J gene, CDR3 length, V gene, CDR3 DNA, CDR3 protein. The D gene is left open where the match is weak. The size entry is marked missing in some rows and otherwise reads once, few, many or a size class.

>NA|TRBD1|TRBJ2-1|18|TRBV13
TGTGCCAGCAGCTTAGTATTAGACGTGCAGGGGGCTCTCAATGAGCAGTTCTTC
CASSLVLDVQGALNEQFF
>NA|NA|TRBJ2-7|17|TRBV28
TGTGCCAGCAGTTTCAGGATCATCCTCGGGCGCCACTACGAGCAGTACTTC
CASSFRIILGRHYEQYF
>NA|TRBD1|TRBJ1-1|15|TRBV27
TGTGCCAGCAGTCACACAGGGGGCGTGGGCACTGAAGCTTTCTTT
CASSHTGGVGTEAFF
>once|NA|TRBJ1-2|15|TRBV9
TGTGCCAGCAGCCCTTCCACGCGCGCCTCGTATGGCTACACCTTC
CASSPSTRASYGYTF
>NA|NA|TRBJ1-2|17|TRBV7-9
TGTGCCAGCAGCTTAAGGAACGGGTTTGATACAGCCTATGGCTACACCTTC
CASSLRNGFDTAYGYTF
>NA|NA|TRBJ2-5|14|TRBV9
TGTGCCAGCAGCAACGGCCATCCGGCTGAGACCCAGTACTTC
CASSNGHPAETQYF
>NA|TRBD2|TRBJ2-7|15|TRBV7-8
TGTGCCAGCAGCTTAATGGCTAGCGGGCTGGACGAGCAGTACTTC
CASSLMASGLDEQYF
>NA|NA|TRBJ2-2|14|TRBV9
TGTGCCAGCAGGCAGTTAGCTAACACCGGGGAGCTGTTTTTT
CASRQLANTGELFF
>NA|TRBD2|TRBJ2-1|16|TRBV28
TGTGCCAGCAGTACGAGGGACTACGGAGCCTACAATGAGCAGTTCTTC
CASSTRDYGAYNEQFF
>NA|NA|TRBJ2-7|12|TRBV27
TGTGCCAGCAGTGCGACAATCTACGAGCAGTACTTC
CASSATIYEQYF
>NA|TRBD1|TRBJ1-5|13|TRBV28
TGTGCCAGCAGCCGGGACAGGAATCAGCCCCAGCATTTT
CASSRDRNQPQHF
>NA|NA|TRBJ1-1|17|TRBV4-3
TGCGCCAGCAGCCAAAACCTACTACAGTTACCAAACACTGAAGCTTTCTTT
CASSQNLLQLPNTEAFF
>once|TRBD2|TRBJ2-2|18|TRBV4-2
TGTGCCAGCAGCCGAGCGGGAGCCATAACAGTCGGGACCGGGGAGCTGTTTTTT
CASSRAGAITVGTGELFF
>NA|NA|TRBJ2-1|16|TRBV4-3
TGCGCCAGCAGCCAAGATGGCGGGGGCCGACACAATGAGCAGTTCTTC
CASSQDGGGRHNEQFF
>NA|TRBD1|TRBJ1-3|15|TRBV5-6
TGTGCCAGCAGCTGGGGGACAGGGGTTGGAAACACCATATATTTT
CASSWGTGVGNTIYF
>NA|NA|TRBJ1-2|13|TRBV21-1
TGTGCCAGCAGCAATGACAGCCGGCATGGCTACACCTTC
CASSNDSRHGYTF
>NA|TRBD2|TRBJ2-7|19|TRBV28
TGTGCCAGCAGCACGGGACTAGCGGGAATCCTCCAGAGATCCTACGAGCAGTACTTC
CASSTGLAGILQRSYEQYF
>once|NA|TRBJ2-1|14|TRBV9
TGTGCCAGCAGCGCTAGCGACGCCTACAATGAGCAGTTCTTC
CASSASDAYNEQFF
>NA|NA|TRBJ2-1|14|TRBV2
TGTGCCAGCAGTGAGGGCAGGGGGGGGAATGAGCAGTTCTTC
CASSEGRGGNEQFF
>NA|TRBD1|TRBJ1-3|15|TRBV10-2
TGCGCCAGCAGTGCCCGGACAGGATCTGGAAACACCATATATTTT
CASSARTGSGNTIYF
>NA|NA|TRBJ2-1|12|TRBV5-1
TGCGCCAGCAGCTCGCGGATGGATGAGCAGTTCTTC
CASSSRMDEQFF
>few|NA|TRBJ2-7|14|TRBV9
TGTGCCAGCAGCGTAGGGGTCAGTTCCTACGAGCAGTACTTC
CASSVGVSSYEQYF
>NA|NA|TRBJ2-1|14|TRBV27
TGTGCCAGCAGTTTGGCGGGACTGTACAATGAGCAGTTCTTC
CASSLAGLYNEQFF
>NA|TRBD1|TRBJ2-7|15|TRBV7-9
TGTGCCAGCAGCCCGCTCAGGGGGAACCTCTACGAGCAGTACTTC
CASSPLRGNLYEQYF
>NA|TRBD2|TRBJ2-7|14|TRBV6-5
TGTGCCAGCAGCCAATGGGAGGGCCCCTACGAGCAGTACTTC
CASSQWEGPYEQYF
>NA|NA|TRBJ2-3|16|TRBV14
TGTGCCAGCAGCTTAAAGGTATCTAAAGCCACAGATACGCAGTATTTT
CASSLKVSKATDTQYF
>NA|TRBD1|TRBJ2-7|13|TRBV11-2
TGTGCCAGCAGACCCGCGGGACAGGGCGAGCAGTACTTC
CASRPAGQGEQYF
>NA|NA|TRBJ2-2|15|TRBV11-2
TGTGCCAGCAGCGAAGGGACAATTAACACCGGGGAGCTGTTTTTT
CASSEGTINTGELFF
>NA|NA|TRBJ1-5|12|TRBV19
TGTGCCAGTCGGGAGGGAAATCAGCCCCAGCATTTT
CASREGNQPQHF
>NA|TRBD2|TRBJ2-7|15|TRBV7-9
TGTGCCAGCAGCCCTACTAGCGGACCCTCCTACGAGCAGTACTTC
CASSPTSGPSYEQYF
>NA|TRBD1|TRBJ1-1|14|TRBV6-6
TGTGCCAGCAAGATAGGACAGGGTGTTACTGAAGCTTTCTTT
CASKIGQGVTEAFF
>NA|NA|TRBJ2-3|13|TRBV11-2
TGTGCCAGCAGCCAACCGTCCACAGATACGCAGTATTTT
CASSQPSTDTQYF
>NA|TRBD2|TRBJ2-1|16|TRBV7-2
TGTGCCAGCAGCTCCAATAGCGGGAGTGCCTACAATGAGCAGTTCTTC
CASSSNSGSAYNEQFF
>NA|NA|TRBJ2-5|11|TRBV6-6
TGTGCCAGTACCAACGCCAAGACCCAGTACTTC
CASTNAKTQYF
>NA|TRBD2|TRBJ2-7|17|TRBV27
TGTGCCAGCGGGTCGGGGCTAGCGGGAGGGGCCACCTACGAGCAGTACTTC
CASGSGLAGGATYEQYF
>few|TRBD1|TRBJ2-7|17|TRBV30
TGTGCCTGGAGTGCTAGGGGGACAGGGAGCCCGTTGGGCGAGCAGTACTTC
CAWSARGTGSPLGEQYF
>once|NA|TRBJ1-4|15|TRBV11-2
TGTGCCAGCAGCTTTCTACGAGCAGCTAATGAAAAACTGTTTTTT
CASSFLRAANEKLFF
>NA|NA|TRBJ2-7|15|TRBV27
TGTGCCAGCAGTTTAGCGGCTAGCGTCCGTTACGAGCAGTACTTC
CASSLAASVRYEQYF
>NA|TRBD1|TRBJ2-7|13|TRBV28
TGTGCCAGCAGTCCCGGGACAGGCTACGAGCAGTACTTC
CASSPGTGYEQYF
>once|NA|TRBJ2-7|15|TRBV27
TGTGCCAGCAGTTTAGGGACTGAGAGCTCCTACGAGCAGTACTTC
CASSLGTESSYEQYF
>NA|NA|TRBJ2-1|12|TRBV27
TGTGCCAGCAGTCCTGCGGGGAATGAGCAGTTCTTC
CASSPAGNEQFF
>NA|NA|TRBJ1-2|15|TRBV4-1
TGCGCCAGCAGCCAAATCGGAGGACAAGGCTATGGCTACACCTTC
CASSQIGGQGYGYTF
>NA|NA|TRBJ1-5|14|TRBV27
TGTGCCAGCAGATTGGGGGAGGGCAATCAGCCCCAGCATTTT
CASRLGEGNQPQHF
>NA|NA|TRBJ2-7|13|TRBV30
TGTGCCTGGAATGAGCTTAGCTCCTACGAGCAGTACTTC
CAWNELSSYEQYF
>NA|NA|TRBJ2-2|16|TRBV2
TGTGCCAGCAGTGGGGTTTGGACAATGAACACCGGGGAGCTGTTTTTT
CASSGVWTMNTGELFF
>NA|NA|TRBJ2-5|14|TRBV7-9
TGTGCCAGCAGCTTAGTATCAGGGGAAGAGACCCAGTACTTC
CASSLVSGEETQYF
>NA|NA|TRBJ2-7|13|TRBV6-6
TGTGCCAGCAGTTACTCGCTCGACTACGAGCAGTACTTC
CASSYSLDYEQYF
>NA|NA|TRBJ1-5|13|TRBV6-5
TGTGCCAGCAGTTACAATTCTAATCAGCCCCAGCATTTT
CASSYNSNQPQHF
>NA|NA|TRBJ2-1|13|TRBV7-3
TGTGCCAGCAGCTTAACACAGAACAATGAGCAGTTCTTC
CASSLTQNNEQFF
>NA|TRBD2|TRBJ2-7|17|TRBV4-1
TGCGCCAGCAGCCAAGATCTGGGACTAGCGGGAGTATACGAGCAGTACTTC
CASSQDLGLAGVYEQYF
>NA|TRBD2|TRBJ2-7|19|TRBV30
TGTGCCTGGAGGGGAACCGGGACTAGCACTAAAGATGACCACTACGAGCAGTACTTC
CAWRGTGTSTKDDHYEQYF
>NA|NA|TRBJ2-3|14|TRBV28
TGTGCCAGCACTTCGGGTGGCTCCACAGATACGCAGTATTTT
CASTSGGSTDTQYF
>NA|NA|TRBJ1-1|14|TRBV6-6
TGTGCCAGCAGTTACGAGTGGGTGAACACTGAAGCTTTCTTT
CASSYEWVNTEAFF
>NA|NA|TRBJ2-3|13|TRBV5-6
TGTGCCAGCAGCTTCGGGACCACAGATACGCAGTATTTT
CASSFGTTDTQYF
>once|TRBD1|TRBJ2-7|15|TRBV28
TGTGCCAGCAGCCTCCGGACAGGGGACCCCTACGAGCAGTACTTC
CASSLRTGDPYEQYF
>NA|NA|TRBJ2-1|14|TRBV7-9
TGTGCCAGCAGCTTACACTCAATTAAGGATGAGCAGTTCTTC
CASSLHSIKDEQFF
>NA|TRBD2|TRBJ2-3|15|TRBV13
TGTGCCAGCAGCCTCAGGGACTATCGCACAGATACGCAGTATTTT
CASSLRDYRTDTQYF